The T cell receptor (beta chain) under discussion was sequenced for a study of cytomegalovirus exposure and HLA in healthy donors (dated by TCRdb to the late 2010s). With regard to the full study: In an earlier analysis of roughly 590 of the donors, around 300 Gb of sequence data and 117 million unique TCR beta sequences from 150 million to 200 million T cells were reported. Roughly 300 gigabases of sequencing data and 91 million or so unique TCR sequences made up an early release that covered approximately 620 HLA-typed donors. The genetic ancestry cluster associated with self-reported Caucasian donors included 81% of the roughly 400 genotyped donors. The study aimed to test whether signatures of past pathogen exposure could be identified by cataloging public T cell receptors. Using immunosequencing, the study profiled T cell repertoires from approximately 700 subjects and related those repertoires to cytomegalovirus serostatus. Along with the roughly 670-subject first cohort, a separate validation cohort of more than 90 different subjects was used. The study combined high-throughput TCR immunosequencing, statistical association of individual TCRs with disease status, and machine learning to predict cytomegalovirus infection status. In a later analysis, previously published TCR beta repertoires from roughly 710 donors were re-analyzed and high-resolution HLA genotyping was added so that TCR occurrence patterns could be studied. Rather than drawing on any new phenotypic data, the later analysis identified candidate immune exposures from TCR beta sequences and the way those sequences occurred across donors. To decide whether each TCR beta V gene segment behaved as functional or pseudogenic, an earlier analysis of nearly 600 of the donors relied on high-throughput TCR beta sequencing. Donor age, sex, ethnicity and CMV serostatus were collected together with the repertoire data. Genome-wide SNP genotypes for about 65% of the 666 donors were used in a later genetic analysis, which treated that subset as a discovery cohort. Every discovery cohort repertoire had been produced on one sequencing platform. Class I and class II HLA loci were covered by the typing at four-digit resolution. The number of typed donors differed by locus: 629-630 for A, B, C, DRB1 and DQB1; some 500 for DQA1; over 600 for DPA1; and roughly 470 for DPB1. Four to six DR-DQ haplotypes were handled as single units for association and clustering, since linkage in the cohort was strong. On average, around 200,000 unique TCR beta nucleotide sequences were sequenced per donor among about 400 genotyped donors of the cohort, with 15% to 20% of those sequences being non-productive. What the authors observed across the whole study: For the cohort, immune exposure information was limited to CMV serostatus. Most TCR sequences were observed very rarely across donors, whereas some public TCRs were present in many individuals. It was suggested by the authors that the approach could potentially be generalized to other disease states and immunological phenotypes. A later analysis found that TCR association rates varied across HLA loci, with DRB1 alleles showing the most associated TCRs and HLA-C alleles the fewest. At a false discovery rate of 0.05, a later analysis linked about 16,000 TCR beta sequences to specific HLA alleles. Because counts were too low, more than 15 rarely observed V segments, including chromosome 9 orphons, were excluded from the earlier analysis of some 540 of the donors. Correlated functional status among segregating V segments might reflect linkage disequilibrium, but an unknown experimental factor could not be ruled out. A later genetic analysis reported fewer N-insertions in productive TCRs among donors in an Asian-associated ancestry cluster than the roughly 640-donor mean. In this cohort, only TCR beta chains were sequenced, and detectable features were limited by the absence of alpha or paired-chain data. In a later analysis, most CMV-associated TCR beta chains were found to appear HLA-restricted, with HLA associations seemingly driven largely by CMV exposure. Some IMGT-functional V segments, including TRBV6-2 and TRBV6-3, could not be distinguished by the 87-base-pair reads and were therefore excluded. HLA typing was unavailable for some donors at each locus, so association tests used only the typed subset. A few of the identified cytomegalovirus-associated TCR beta chains were confirmed in vitro to be specific for cytomegalovirus antigens. V-gene and J-gene trimming of TCR beta chains was associated with a missense DCLRE1C variant in a later genetic analysis, and the association was replicated in an independent cohort. The sequencing pipeline was judged likely to have produced a cluster of highly shared sequence variants as a technical artifact. Assigning TCR associations to individual alleles was difficult when HLA alleles, especially DR and DQ, strongly co-occurred. A further reported finding was that TCR beta sequences accurately predicted the HLA-A and HLA-B alleles for most subjects in the first cohort. A total of fewer than 200 TCR beta chains were listed by the study as associated with cytomegalovirus. Compared with equally common non-associated chains, HLA-associated TCR beta chains in a later analysis were more clonally expanded and had lower generation probabilities. The presence/absence analyses assumed that sequencing depth was roughly uniform across donors, and that assumption may not be true. Several of the top co-occurrence clusters appeared to be linked to parvovirus B19, influenza, CMV and Epstein-Barr virus, according to a later analysis. In an earlier analysis of more than 450 of the donors, most TCR beta V segments were observed in productive rearrangements about 90% or about 30% of the time, broadly matching IMGT annotations. Cytomegalovirus status was reported to be diagnosed by the classifier with high specificity and sensitivity in both the original and validation cohorts.

A word on this clone: Its antigen has not been determined. The input lacks base qualities; no much larger clone sits a single base away.

The library was produced with the immunoSEQ multiplex PCR assay. For the multiplex PCR, a mixture combining 60 forward primers for TCR Vbeta segments and 13 reverse primers for TCR Jbeta segments was used. A multiplex PCR assay on genomic DNA amplified the CDR3 region of rearranged TCR beta genes. On the Illumina HiSeq System, the amplified TCR beta libraries were sequenced as 87-base-pair reads. As for the original processing: Across the 700 or so repertoires, a later analysis counted 78 million or so unique TCR beta chains, around 10 million of which were shared by at least two donors. Raw reads were error-corrected and collapsed into unique sequences with a nearest-neighbor algorithm that merged closely related sequences to remove PCR and sequencing errors. V, D and J gene segments were assigned by aligning CDR3 sequences to IMGT reference sequences. For a sequence to be retained, at least a six-nucleotide match to both a V gene segment and a J gene segment was required. A rearrangement was called productive if the CDR3 had no stop codons and remained in frame with V and J, and every other rearrangement was called non-productive. Following IMGT convention, CDR3 was defined as the stretch from the second conserved V-encoded cysteine up to the conserved J-encoded phenylalanine. Sequences without an unambiguous match to a single V gene segment were excluded from the earlier analysis of about 640 of the donors. In an earlier analysis of a few hundred of the donors, a V segment was called functional when productive rearrangements were above 56.7%, and segregating when the standard deviation between donors exceeded 5%. A statistical classification framework was built for diagnosing cytomegalovirus status from the catalog of TCR beta chain sequences. In a later analysis, V and J genes were assigned by comparing TCR nucleotide sequences against IMGT/GENE-DB human TR gene sequences. A later analysis assigned CDR3 sequences and most-parsimonious VDJ recombination scenarios with the TCRdist pipeline. In a later analysis, each TCR beta chain was defined by its CDR3 amino acid sequence together with its V-gene family, and reads lacking a unique V-gene family were excluded. A later analysis removed 550 to 700 highly shared, low-generation-probability nucleotide sequences to deal with suspected cross-contamination and a sequencing artifact. In a later analysis, a clonal expansion index was calculated for each public chain from normalized within-repertoire ranks of inferred template counts. In a later analysis, generation probabilities were computed with a VDJ recombination model fitted to out-of-frame rearrangements, and the resulting probabilities were checked against IGoR. In a later analysis, hypergeometric tests were used to score TCR-TCR, TCR-HLA and TCR-CMV co-occurrence, with a repertoire-size bias correction applied to TCR pairs. In a later analysis, false discovery rates were estimated by permuting HLA or CMV assignments 20 times. In a later analysis, co-occurring TCRs were grouped using DBSCAN, with TCRdist sequence similarity added in when clustering inside HLA-allele-positive subsets. Repertoires with fewer than 30,000 or more than 120,000 public chains, plus five repertoires with anomalous nucleotide sharing, were excluded from co-occurrence clustering. Sourced from immuneACCESS, this table was stored by TCRdb with only in-frame sequences that have V and J called. A share of the clones is absent; for the studies checked, an unresolved V gene accounts for under half, and the remainder has no known explanation. Clonal size and the V and J genes are those of that table, whereas D and trimming came from the DNA. Here the sample has around 130,000 clones; around 70% occur a single time. The top ten hold 1.5% to 2% of the sample.

The CDR3 contains 17 residues, cysteine and phenylalanine counted. Kept here is only the CDR3 DNA, which spans 51 bases and is read in frame from base 1. The cohort consisted of 666 healthy bone marrow donors. Cohort members were all nominally healthy when sampled, although unrecorded immune exposures were likely present. The donor tested CMV seronegative and was one of the 352 seronegative cohort members. A peripheral blood sample was collected from each donor, and TCR beta sequencing was performed on peripheral blood mononuclear cells. The Qiagen DNeasy Blood Extraction Kit was used to extract genomic DNA from the blood cell samples.

The rearranged chain carries TRBV21-1 and TRBJ2-7; TRBD2 is the table's D call, not checked against the DNA. TRBV21-1 is assigned pseudogene status. The receptor's source is a woman aged 25-40 years in good health and CMV-seronegative. The material sequenced was PBMCs. The CDR3 region reads CASSPTHYSRSIHEQYF. The bases are TGTGCCAGCAGCCCCACCCATTACTCCCGATCGATCCACGAGCAGTACTTC.